These T cell receptor beta chains were read from a single sample in a study of response to subunit inactivated influenza vaccine. One entry per CDR3 protein, called by TCRdb with MiXCR from the RT-PCR reads. The repertoire holds 530,000 or so distinct CDR3 sequences, with 10% to 15% as singletons. Sequencing was performed on PBMCs from blood, taken on the day of vaccination. Receptors originate from a man aged 45-65 years who received an inactivated influenza vaccine. Each CDR3 is given with its conserved first and last residue. Fields, in order: J gene, V gene, D gene, clone size, CDR3 DNA, CDR3 protein. The D gene is left open where the match is weak. Clone sizes are given selectively: once, few, many, or a class where the clone is expanded.

>TRBJ2-2|TRBV5-1|TRBD2|many
TGCGCCAGCAGCTTTAATAGCGGGGGCACCGGGGAGCTGTTTTTT
CASSFNSGGTGELFF
>TRBJ2-2|TRBV5-5|TRBD1|.
TGTGCCAGCAGATCCGGGACAGGCGGAAACCTGGGGACCGGGGAGCTGTTTTTT
CASRSGTGGNLGTGELFF
>TRBJ1-4|TRBV5-6|TRBD1|.
TGTGCCAGTACGGGACAGAACGAAAAACTGTTTTTT
CASTGQNEKLFF
>TRBJ2-7|TRBV28|.|few
TGTGCCAGCAGTTTCCAGGCAGCTTCCTACGAGCAGTACTTC
CASSFQAASYEQYF
>TRBJ2-5|TRBV12-3/TRBV12-4|.|few
TGTGCCAGCAGTTTATTTGCAGAGACCCAGTACTTC
CASSLFAETQYF
>TRBJ2-1|TRBV5-1|.|few
TGCGCCAGCAGCCCCCGGTTCCCTTTGTACAATGAGCAGTTCTTC
CASSPRFPLYNEQFF
>TRBJ1-6|TRBV27|.|many
TGTGCCAGCAGTTTATCGACGGGGAATTCACCCCTCCACTTT
CASSLSTGNSPLHF
>TRBJ2-7|TRBV12-3/TRBV12-4|.|few
TGTGCCAGCAGTTGGGGAGCCGCTCCCTACGAGCAGTACTTC
CASSWGAAPYEQYF
>TRBJ2-3|TRBV28|.|few
TGTGCCAGTTCCTCGCCGACTACTAGGTTTGGCACAGATACGCAGTATTTT
CASSSPTTRFGTDTQYF
>TRBJ2-5|TRBV20-1|TRBD2|many
TGCAGTAAACTAGCGGGGACCCAAGAGACCCAGTACTTC
CSKLAGTQETQYF
>TRBJ2-3|TRBV5-8|.|many
TGTGCCAGCAGCTTCAGGTATACGCAGTATTTT
CASSFRYTQYF
>TRBJ2-1|TRBV3-1|.|few
TGTGCCAGCAGCCAAGTAACGGCGGCTGAGCAGTTCTTC
CASSQVTAAEQFF
>TRBJ2-1|TRBV7-2|TRBD1|few
TGTGCCAGCAGCTTTCAGGGGGTAGGTCGCTACAATGAGCAGTTCTTC
CASSFQGVGRYNEQFF
>TRBJ2-3|TRBV2|TRBD2|.
TGTGCCAGCAGTGAGGGGTCCGGGACTACAACCCTGAGGGCAGATACGCAGTATTTT
CASSEGSGTTTLRADTQYF
>TRBJ1-2|TRBV3-1|.|.
TGTGCCAGCAGCCAAGGGGAGGGATCCTATGGCTACACCTTC
CASSQGEGSYGYTF
>TRBJ2-3|TRBV6-5|.|.
TGTGCCAGCAGTTACAGCCCGACGCAGGATACGCAGTATTTT
CASSYSPTQDTQYF
>TRBJ2-7|TRBV6-5|.|.
TGTGCCAGCAGTTACTCGAGTCCAGCCACCTACGAGCAGTACTTC
CASSYSSPATYEQYF
>TRBJ2-7|TRBV2|TRBD2|.
TGTGCCAGCAACGGCGCGGGAGACTATTACGAGCAGTACTTC
CASNGAGDYYEQYF
>TRBJ1-3|TRBV12-3/TRBV12-4|.|few
TGTGCCAGCACCCCTCTCTCTGGAAACACCATATATTTT
CASTPLSGNTIYF
>TRBJ2-3|TRBV7-2|.|few
TGTGCCAGCAGCTTGGGGGTCGGCACAGATACGCAGTATTTT
CASSLGVGTDTQYF
>TRBJ1-5|TRBV5-5|.|.
TGTGCCAGCAGCTCAACCGGCCTATTCAATCAGCCCCAGCATTTT
CASSSTGLFNQPQHF
>TRBJ1-1|TRBV28|.|few
TGTGCCAGCAGATCACAACTGCCAGGTGAAGCTTTCTTT
CASRSQLPGEAFF
>TRBJ2-1|TRBV9|.|few
TGTGCCAGTGGGGCGGAGACCTACAATGAGCAGTTCTTC
CASGAETYNEQFF
>TRBJ2-1|TRBV4-1|TRBD2|few
TGCGCCAGCAGCCGCCTCCGAGTAGCGGGGGCCTCCTACAATGAGCAGTTCTTC
CASSRLRVAGASYNEQFF
>TRBJ2-5|TRBV4-1|.|.
TGCGCCAGCAGCCAAGGAATCAGGGGAAGCGGGATTGAGACCCAGTACTTC
CASSQGIRGSGIETQYF
>TRBJ2-3|TRBV5-1|TRBD1|many
TGCGCCACCAGGACAGGGGTCCCATCCACAGATACGCAGTATTTT
CATRTGVPSTDTQYF
>TRBJ2-3|TRBV28|.|few
TGTGCCAGCAGTTTTACCCCCCCCTTTACAGCGTTAAGTACAGATACGCAGTATTTT
CASSFTPPFTALSTDTQYF
>TRBJ2-7|TRBV6-5|TRBD1|few
TGTGCCAGCACTTTCCGGGACAGGGGAGCTTACGAGCAGTACTTC
CASTFRDRGAYEQYF
>TRBJ2-7|TRBV12-3/TRBV12-4|.|.
TGTGCCAGCAGTTTCGGCGGGGCCTACGAGCAGTACTTC
CASSFGGAYEQYF
>TRBJ2-7|TRBV10-3|TRBD1|once
TGTGCCATCAGTGATAGTAGACAGGGGGCCTACGAGCAGTACTTC
CAISDSRQGAYEQYF
>TRBJ2-5|TRBV12-3/TRBV12-4|.|.
TGTGCCAGCAGCGCGACAGGTACCCGGGAGGCCCAGTACTTC
CASSATGTREAQYF
>TRBJ2-7|TRBV27|TRBD1|few
TGTGCCAGCAGTACGACAGGGTTTGGCTACGAGCAGTACTTC
CASSTTGFGYEQYF
>TRBJ2-7|TRBV2|.|.
TGTGCCAGCAGTGAAGACAGTTCCTACGAGCAGTACTTC
CASSEDSSYEQYF
>TRBJ2-5|TRBV20-1|TRBD2|few
TGCAGTGCTAGACCCTTCCGACTAGCGGGCACCCAAGAGACCCAGTACTTC
CSARPFRLAGTQETQYF
>TRBJ2-7|TRBV20-1|.|.
TGCAGTGCGTATTTAGACCGCTCCAACGAGCAGTACTTC
CSAYLDRSNEQYF
>TRBJ2-7|TRBV14|TRBD2|few
TGTGCCAGCAGCCTATCGACTAGCGGGGCCTACGAGCAGTACTTC
CASSLSTSGAYEQYF
>TRBJ2-1|TRBV28|TRBD1|.
TGTGCCAGCACCTCCCTTGGGACAGGGAGGGAAGGTGAGCAGTTCTTC
CASTSLGTGREGEQFF
>TRBJ2-7|TRBV7-9|TRBD2|.
TGTGCCAGCAGCCATACTAGCGGACCCTCTCCCTACGAGCAGTACTTC
CASSHTSGPSPYEQYF
>TRBJ2-1|TRBV4-2|.|few
TGTGCCAGCAGCCAAGACTTCTGGGCTGAGCAGTTCTTC
CASSQDFWAEQFF
>TRBJ2-4|TRBV7-4|.|.
TGTGCCAGCAGCTCTGAATCTAGAGAAAACATTCAGTACTTC
CASSSESRENIQYF
>TRBJ2-3|TRBV7-3|TRBD2|.
TGTGCCAGCAGCTTAACGGGACGGGGGGGCACAGATACGCAGTATTTT
CASSLTGRGGTDTQYF
>TRBJ1-1|TRBV20-1|.|few
TGCAGTGCTAGTCACACGGGAGAGGGGGAAGCTTTCTTT
CSASHTGEGEAFF
>TRBJ2-5|TRBV2|TRBD1|few
TGTGCTAGCAGTAGAACACAGGGGTCGGGAGAGACCCAGTACTTC
CASSRTQGSGETQYF
>TRBJ2-3|TRBV3-1|.|.
TGTGCCAGCAGCCAATTGCGCGGCCGAAGCACAGATACGCAGTATTTT
CASSQLRGRSTDTQYF
>TRBJ2-3|TRBV10-2|TRBD2|few
TGCGCCAGCAGTGCGGGACAAAGGCTAGCGGGAGCGGTAGATACGCAGTATTTT
CASSAGQRLAGAVDTQYF
>TRBJ2-7|TRBV12-3/TRBV12-4|.|few
TGTGCCAGCAGTCCGCTCTTAGGATACGAGCAGTACTTC
CASSPLLGYEQYF
>TRBJ1-1|TRBV12-3/TRBV12-4|TRBD1|few
TGTGCCAGCAATCTGGACAGGGTGGCTTTCTTT
CASNLDRVAFF
>TRBJ2-1|TRBV24-1|.|.
TGTGCCACCAGTGATGCACAGGGATTCTACAATGAGCAGTTCTTC
CATSDAQGFYNEQFF